This T cell receptor (beta chain) was found in a study of cytomegalovirus exposure and HLA in healthy donors. Study observations and caveats: Cytomegalovirus-associated status was assigned to about 150 TCR beta chains.

On this clone: Its antigen is still unknown.

The PCR had 60 Vbeta and 13 Jbeta primers. This table comes from immunoSEQ multiplex PCR, and its TCRdb copy is limited to in-frame clones, with some not included. This repertoire shows over 150,000 clones, roughly 70% found once; its top ten account for approximately 5.4%. V lost 2 bases and J 7 bases, leaving 12 bases between the germline ends. The CDR3 length is 13 residues. In germline, CDR1 is SGHTA, CDR2 FQGTGA. The sequence was obtained from a woman aged 18-29 years in good health and CMV-seropositive. The source material was PBMCs. The chain joins TRBV7-3 to TRBJ2-7, with D maybe TRBD1 (6 bases). The CDR3, as DNA: TGTGCCAGCAGCTTACAATCCCAGGGGGAGCAGTACTTC. It specifies CASSLQSQGEQYF.